The 13 T cell receptor beta chains in this list originate from one sample, sequenced in a study of blood T cell repertoires in COVID-19 (dated by TCRdb to about 2020). Libraries were prepared through the immunoSEQ multiplex PCR assay. TCRdb retrieved this table from immuneACCESS and kept in-frame rearrangements only. Not all clones are present; in checked studies, unresolved V genes account for under half, and no reason is known for the remainder. Present in this sample are about 73,000 clones, over 60% of which were seen just once. About 2.1% of the sample comes from the top ten. Sequenced material: peripheral blood. These receptors all come from a man between 70 and 80 years old with COVID-19, enrolled during active disease.

The V gene is TRBV10-2, the J gene TRBJ1-5; D call uncertain. CDR1 and CDR2 from the germline V gene are WSHSY and SAAADI. The CDR3 length is 12 residues. Trimming took off 8 bases at V and 1 base at J, with 6 bases between the two ends. This CDR3 reads CASWESNQPQHF. The CDR3 coding sequence is TGCGCCAGCTGGGAGAGCAATCAGCCCCAGCATTTT.

This clone was seen more than once but under ten times. The genes are TRBV5-4 and TRBJ2-7; TRBD1 is a possible D gene (6 bases). The length of the CDR3 is 17 residues. Germline CDR1 SGHNT, CDR2 YYREEE (reference sequence). V lost 4 bases, J lost 3 bases, and 23 bases lay in between. CDR3 amino acids: CASSGTFGTPGYYEQYF. In DNA form, the CDR3 reads TGTGCCAGCAGCGGAACATTTGGGACACCCGGCTACTACGAGCAGTACTTC.

CDR3 region: CAISESSANTEAFF. DNA of the CDR3: TGTGCCATCAGTGAGTCGAGCGCCAACACTGAAGCTTTCTTT. The chain has TRBV10-3 and TRBJ1-1; D not resolved. Germline loops: CDR1 ENHRY, CDR2 SYGVKD. The CDR3 extends over 14 amino acids. V was shortened by 0 bases and J by 2 bases, with 7 bases between the two germline ends.

The V gene is TRBV11-2, the J gene TRBJ2-5, with 8 bases lining up with TRBD2. Trimming removed 1 base from V and 5 bases from J; junction bases left unmatched: 3. Germline V gene sequence: CDR1 SGHAT, CDR2 FQNNGV. This CDR3 is built from 14 residues. The DNA of the CDR3 is TGTGCCAGCAGCTTAGGACTAGCGTCGGAGACCCAGTACTTC. This gives the protein CASSLGLASETQYF.

V is TRBV20-1 and J is TRBJ1-6; 8 bases match TRBD1. The V gene end was trimmed by 3 bases and the J gene end by 5 bases; junction bases not matched to a gene: 18. The CDR3 consists of 19 residues. Germline V lookup: CDR1 DFQATT, CDR2 SNEGSKA (reference sequence). CDR3 loop: CSASGTTGGRFANNSPLHF. CDR3 DNA sequence: TGCAGTGCTAGTGGAACCACAGGGGGGCGTTTTGCGAATAATTCACCCCTCCACTTT.

The CDR3 sequence is CASSPRTGRDTEAFF. CDR3 bases: TGTGCCAGCAGCCCCCGGACAGGGAGGGACACTGAAGCTTTCTTT. The chain joins TRBV4-2 to TRBJ1-1, with TRBD1 identical over 8 bases. With 4 bases clipped from V and 3 bases from J, the junction kept 7 bases outside the gene matches. CDR1 is LGHNA, CDR2 YNFKEQ, per germline. The CDR3 runs 15 residues.

This chain uses TRBV3-1 (or the pseudogene TRBV3-2) with TRBJ2-7; 8 bases are a match to TRBD2. Germline assignment: CDR1 LGHDT and CDR2 YNNKEL (reference sequence). V lost 6 bases to trimming and J lost 2 bases; unmatched junction nucleotides: 6. The CDR3 is 14 residues long. The chain's CDR3 is CASRRSGNPYEQYF. The CDR3 region has the DNA TGTGCCAGCAGGCGTAGCGGGAACCCCTACGAGCAGTACTTC.

V and J are TRBV5-3 and TRBJ2-3; 10 bases align to TRBD1. TRBV5-3 is known as an ORF, though its function is uncertain. With V trimmed by 4 bases and J by 3 bases, 8 bases remained unmatched. The CDR3 totals 16 residues. DNA of the CDR3: TGTGCCAGAAGCGACGACAGGGGGCCTGAGACAGATACGCAGTATTTT. This encodes CARSDDRGPETDTQYF.

V gene TRBV6-2 or TRBV6-3 combines with J gene TRBJ2-1; 14 positions match TRBD2. V gave up 5 bases and J gave up 6 bases; unmatched junction bases: 12. Per the germline V gene, CDR1 is MNHEY and CDR2 is SVGEGT. This CDR3 spans 18 amino acids. The CDR3 here is CASSKGLAGAAFGNEQFF. The CDR3 region has the DNA TGTGCCAGCAGTAAGGGACTAGCGGGAGCTGCGTTCGGCAATGAGCAGTTCTTC.

The chain combines TRBV19 with TRBJ2-2, with 13 bases lining up with TRBD2. The CDR3 is 24 amino acids. Unmatched junction bases numbered 29, after V lost 4 bases and J lost 6 bases. Germline lookup yields CDR1 LNHDA and CDR2 SQIVND (reference sequence). The CDR3 protein is CASSTRTSGSGRGVSPVHSGELFF. The CDR3 nucleotides read TGTGCCAGTAGTACTCGGACTAGCGGGAGCGGGAGGGGGGTTTCACCAGTCCACTCCGGGGAGCTGTTTTTT.

This chain joins TRBV4-1 and TRBJ1-2, with D hard to call. The germline V and J ends were trimmed by 3 bases and 7 bases, with 15 bases remaining between them. Germline lookup yields CDR1 MGHRA and CDR2 YSYEKL. The CDR3 loop spans 14 amino acids. Written as DNA, the CDR3 is TGCGCCAGCAGCCAGTCTCCCGGAGAGGTTGGCTACACCTTC. Protein product: CASSQSPGEVGYTF.

This CDR3 is CASSLQGAPTEAFF. As DNA, the CDR3 is TGTGCCAGCAGCTTACAGGGGGCGCCGACTGAAGCTTTCTTT. The chain combines TRBV11-2 with TRBJ1-1; 8 positions match TRBD1. Germline lookup yields CDR1 SGHAT and CDR2 FQNNGV. V lost 2 bases, J lost 5 bases, and 4 bases stayed unmatched. The length of the CDR3 is 14 residues.

V and J are TRBV28 and TRBJ1-4; no definite D call. The CDR3 loop spans 15 amino acids. Trimming took off 6 bases at V and 0 bases at J, with 11 bases between the two ends. CDR1 and CDR2 (germline): MDHEN, SYDVKM. CDR3 bases: TGTGCCAGCAGAGAAGGGAGTGCAACTAATGAAAAACTGTTTTTT. Protein product: CASREGSATNEKLFF.